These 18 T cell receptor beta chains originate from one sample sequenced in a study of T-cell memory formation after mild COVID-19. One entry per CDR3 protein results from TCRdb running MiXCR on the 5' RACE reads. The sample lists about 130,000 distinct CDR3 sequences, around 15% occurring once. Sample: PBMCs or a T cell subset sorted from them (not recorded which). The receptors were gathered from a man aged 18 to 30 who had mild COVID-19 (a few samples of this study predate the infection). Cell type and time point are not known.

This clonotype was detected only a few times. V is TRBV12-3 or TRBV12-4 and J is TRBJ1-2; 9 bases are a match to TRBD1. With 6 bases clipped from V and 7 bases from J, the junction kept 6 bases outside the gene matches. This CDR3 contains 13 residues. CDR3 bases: TGTGCCAGCAGCCCACAGGGGGCGTCTGGCTACACCTTC. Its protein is CASSPQGASGYTF.

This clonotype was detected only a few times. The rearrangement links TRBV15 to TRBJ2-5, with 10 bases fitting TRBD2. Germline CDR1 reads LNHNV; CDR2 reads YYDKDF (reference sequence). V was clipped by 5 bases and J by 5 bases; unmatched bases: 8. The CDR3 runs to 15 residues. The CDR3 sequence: CATSFGLAGVETQYF. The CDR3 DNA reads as TGTGCCACCAGCTTCGGGCTAGCGGGGGTGGAGACCCAGTACTTC.

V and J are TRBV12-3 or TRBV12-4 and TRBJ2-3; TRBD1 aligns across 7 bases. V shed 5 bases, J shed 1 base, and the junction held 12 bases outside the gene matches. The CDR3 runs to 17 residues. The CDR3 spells CASSPSGGQVGTDTQYF. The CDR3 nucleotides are TGTGCCAGCAGTCCGTCAGGAGGACAGGTGGGCACAGATACGCAGTATTTT.

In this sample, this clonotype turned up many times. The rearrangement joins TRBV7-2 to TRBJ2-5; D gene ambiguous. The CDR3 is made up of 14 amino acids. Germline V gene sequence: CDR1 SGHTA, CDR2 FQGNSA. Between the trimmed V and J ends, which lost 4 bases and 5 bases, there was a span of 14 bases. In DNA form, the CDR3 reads TGTGCCAGCAGCTCCGGTGTCCCCTACGAGACCCAGTACTTC. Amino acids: CASSSGVPYETQYF.

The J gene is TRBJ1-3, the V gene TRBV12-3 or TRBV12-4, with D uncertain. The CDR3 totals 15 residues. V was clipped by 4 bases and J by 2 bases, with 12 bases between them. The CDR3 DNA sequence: TGTGCCAGCAGTTCTGGTAGGGCAGCTGGAAACACCATATATTTT. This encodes CASSSGRAAGNTIYF.

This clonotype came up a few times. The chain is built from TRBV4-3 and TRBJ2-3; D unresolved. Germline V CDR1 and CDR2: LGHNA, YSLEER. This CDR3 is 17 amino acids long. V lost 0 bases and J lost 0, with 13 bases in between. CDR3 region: CASSQDPRRTSTDTQYF. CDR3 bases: TGCGCCAGCAGCCAAGATCCAAGGAGAACTAGCACAGATACGCAGTATTTT.

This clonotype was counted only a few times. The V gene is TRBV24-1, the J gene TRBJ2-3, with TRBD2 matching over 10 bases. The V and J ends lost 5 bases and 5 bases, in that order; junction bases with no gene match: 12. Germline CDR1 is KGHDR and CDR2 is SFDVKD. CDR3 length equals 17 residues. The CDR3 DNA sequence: TGTGCCACCAGTGGCCCAGGGCTAGCGGGGGTTGGAGATACGCAGTATTTT. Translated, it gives CATSGPGLAGVGDTQYF.

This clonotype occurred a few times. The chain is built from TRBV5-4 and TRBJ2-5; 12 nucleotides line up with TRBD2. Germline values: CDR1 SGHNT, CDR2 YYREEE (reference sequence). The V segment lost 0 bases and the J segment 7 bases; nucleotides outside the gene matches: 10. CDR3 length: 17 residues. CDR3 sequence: CASSLGLAGAPVGTQYF. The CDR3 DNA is TGTGCCAGCAGCTTGGGACTAGCGGGGGCCCCCGTCGGGACCCAGTACTTC. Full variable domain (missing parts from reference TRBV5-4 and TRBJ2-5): ETGVTQSPTHLIKTRGQQVTLRCSSQSGHNTVSWYQQALGQGPQFIFQYYREEENGRGNFPPRFSGLQFPNYSSELNVNALELDDSALYLCASSLGLAGAPVGTQYFGPGTRLLVL.

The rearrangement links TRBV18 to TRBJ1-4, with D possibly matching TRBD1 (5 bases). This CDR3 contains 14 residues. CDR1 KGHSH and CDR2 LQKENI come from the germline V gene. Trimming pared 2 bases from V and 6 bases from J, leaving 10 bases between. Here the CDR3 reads CASSPGQGDEKLFF. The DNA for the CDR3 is TGTGCCAGCTCACCAGGGCAGGGCGATGAAAAACTGTTTTTT.

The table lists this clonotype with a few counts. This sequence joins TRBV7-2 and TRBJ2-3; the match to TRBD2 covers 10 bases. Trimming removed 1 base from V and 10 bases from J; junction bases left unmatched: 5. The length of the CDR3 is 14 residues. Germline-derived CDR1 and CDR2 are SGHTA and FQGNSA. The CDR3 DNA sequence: TGTGCCAGCAGCTTAGAGGCTACTAGCGGGGCGCAGTATTTT. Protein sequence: CASSLEATSGAQYF.

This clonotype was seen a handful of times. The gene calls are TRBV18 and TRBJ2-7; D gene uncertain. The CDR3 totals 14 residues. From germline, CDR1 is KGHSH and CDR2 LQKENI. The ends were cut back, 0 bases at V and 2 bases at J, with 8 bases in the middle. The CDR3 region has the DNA TGTGCCAGCTCACCACCGCTCGGTACCTACGAGCAGTACTTC. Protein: CASSPPLGTYEQYF.

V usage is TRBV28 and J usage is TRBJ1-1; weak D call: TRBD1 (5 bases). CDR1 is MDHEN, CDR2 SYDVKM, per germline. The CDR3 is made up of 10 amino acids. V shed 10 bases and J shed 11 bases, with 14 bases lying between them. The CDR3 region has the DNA TGTGCCACGGGACGGGACGCGGCTTTCTTT. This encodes CATGRDAAFF. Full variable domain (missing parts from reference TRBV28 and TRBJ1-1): DVKVTQSSRYLVKRTGEKVFLECVQDMDHENMFWYRQDPGLGLRLIYFSYDVKMKEKGDIPEGYSVSREKKERFSLILESASTNQTSMYLCATGRDAAFFGQGTRLTVV.

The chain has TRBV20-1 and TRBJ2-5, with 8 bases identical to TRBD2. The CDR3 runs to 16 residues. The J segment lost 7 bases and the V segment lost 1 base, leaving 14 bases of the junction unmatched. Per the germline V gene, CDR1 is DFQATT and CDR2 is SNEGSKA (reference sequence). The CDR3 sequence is CSARAPTGGLVGTQYF. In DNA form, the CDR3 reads TGCAGTGCTAGAGCCCCAACGGGGGGGCTGGTAGGGACCCAGTACTTC.

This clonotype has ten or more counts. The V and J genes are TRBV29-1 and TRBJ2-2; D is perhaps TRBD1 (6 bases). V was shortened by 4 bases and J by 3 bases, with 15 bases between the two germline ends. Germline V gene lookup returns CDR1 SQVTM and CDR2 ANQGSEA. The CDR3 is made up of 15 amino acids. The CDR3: CSVVWGQTHTGELFF. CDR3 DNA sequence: TGCAGCGTTGTATGGGGGCAGACTCACACCGGGGAGCTGTTTTTT.

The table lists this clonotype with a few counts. Here the CDR3 DNA reads TGTGCCATCAGTGAAGGGTTGTTCCACGAGCAGTACGTC. Translation: CAISEGLFHEQYV. The V call is TRBV10-3, the J call TRBJ2-7, with D unresolved. V lost 3 bases, J lost 5 bases, and 11 bases lay in between. Germline values: CDR1 ENHRY, CDR2 SYGVKD. The CDR3 loop spans 13 amino acids.

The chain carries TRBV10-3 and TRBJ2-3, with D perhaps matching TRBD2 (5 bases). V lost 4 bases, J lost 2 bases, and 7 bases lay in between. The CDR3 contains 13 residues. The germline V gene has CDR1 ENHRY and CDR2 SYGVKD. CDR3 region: CAISGADTDTQYF. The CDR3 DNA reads TGTGCCATCAGTGGAGCGGACACAGATACGCAGTATTTT.

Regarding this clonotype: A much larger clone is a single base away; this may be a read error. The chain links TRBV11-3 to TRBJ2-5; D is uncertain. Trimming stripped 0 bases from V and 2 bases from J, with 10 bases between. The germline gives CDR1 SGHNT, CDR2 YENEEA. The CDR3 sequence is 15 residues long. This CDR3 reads CASSLDIAKQETQYF. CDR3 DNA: TGTGCCAGCAGCTTAGATATCGCTAAGCAAGAGACCCAGTACTTC.

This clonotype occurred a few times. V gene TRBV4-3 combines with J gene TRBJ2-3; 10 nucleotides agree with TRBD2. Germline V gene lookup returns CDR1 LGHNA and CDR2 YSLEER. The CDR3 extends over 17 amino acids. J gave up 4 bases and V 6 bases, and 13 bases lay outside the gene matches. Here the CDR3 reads CASSPGSGGARSDTQYF. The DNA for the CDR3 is TGCGCCAGCAGTCCTGGGAGCGGGGGGGCCCGGTCAGATACGCAGTATTTT.